The entry that follows covers one TCR beta chain sequence. No antigen is known for it. The sample belongs to a study of cytomegalovirus exposure and HLA in healthy donors (dated by TCRdb to the late 2010s). Notes on the research overall: An earlier analysis of under 600 of the donors reported about 250 Gb of sequence data and some 100 million unique TCR beta sequences from around 200 million T cells. An early release covering 550 to 650 HLA-typed donors comprised approximately 300 gigabases of sequencing data and roughly 85 million unique TCR sequences. Besides the first cohort of about 730 subjects, a separate validation cohort made up of roughly 120 different subjects was used. Both class I and class II loci were covered by HLA typing, at four-digit resolution. The aim of the study was to test whether cataloging public T cell receptors could identify signatures of past pathogen exposure. Genome-wide SNP genotypes for about three fifths of the roughly 670 donors were used in a later genetic analysis, which treated that subset as a discovery cohort. Using immunosequencing, the study profiled T cell repertoires from around 670 subjects and related those repertoires to cytomegalovirus serostatus. A later analysis re-analyzed previously published TCR beta repertoires from approximately 700 donors and added high-resolution HLA genotyping to study TCR occurrence patterns. An earlier analysis of approximately 580 of the donors used high-throughput TCR beta sequencing to judge whether each TCR beta V gene segment behaved as functional or pseudogenic. Typing coverage varied by locus: 629-630 donors for A, B, C, DRB1 and DQB1; around 560 for DQA1; about 570 for DPA1; about 450 for DPB1. The genetic ancestry cluster associated with self-reported Caucasian donors included 81% of the roughly 380 genotyped donors. The later analysis used no new phenotypic data to find candidate immune exposures, relying instead on TCR beta sequences and their occurrence across donors. Roughly 5 DR-DQ haplotypes were handled as single units for association and clustering because linkage in the cohort was strong. To predict cytomegalovirus infection status, the study brought together high-throughput TCR immunosequencing, statistical association of individual TCRs with disease status, and machine learning. Donor age, sex, ethnicity and CMV serostatus were collected together with the repertoire data. Every discovery cohort repertoire had been produced on one sequencing platform. Among about 360 genotyped donors of the cohort, an average of approximately 240,000 unique TCR beta nucleotide sequences were sequenced per donor, approximately 20% of them non-productive. General conclusions and limits of the study: A later genetic analysis reported fewer N-insertions in productive TCRs among donors in an Asian-associated ancestry cluster than the roughly 700-donor mean. An association between a missense DCLRE1C variant and V-gene and J-gene trimming of TCR beta chains was found in a later genetic analysis and replicated in an independent cohort. The cohort was sequenced for TCR beta chains only, and without alpha or paired-chain data the features that could be detected were limited. In a later analysis, several top co-occurrence clusters were reported to appear linked to parvovirus B19, influenza, CMV and Epstein-Barr virus. The study listed 150 to 200 TCR beta chains as associated with cytomegalovirus. The authors suggested that the approach could potentially be extended to other disease states and immunological phenotypes. A later analysis associated 16,951 TCR beta sequences with specific HLA alleles at a false discovery rate of 0.05. In a later analysis, HLA-associated TCR beta chains showed more clonal expansion and lower generation probabilities than non-associated chains that were equally common. In a later analysis, TCR association rates were found to vary across HLA loci, with the most associated TCRs seen for DRB1 alleles and the fewest for HLA-C alleles. Assigning TCR associations to individual alleles was difficult when HLA alleles, especially DR and DQ, strongly co-occurred. A few of the identified cytomegalovirus-associated TCR beta chains were confirmed in vitro to be specific for cytomegalovirus antigens. Because some donors lacked HLA typing at each locus, the association tests relied only on the typed subset. A further reported finding was that TCR beta sequences accurately predicted the HLA-A and HLA-B alleles for most subjects in the first cohort. The sequencing pipeline was judged likely to have produced a cluster of highly shared sequence variants as a technical artifact. Most CMV-associated TCR beta chains appeared to be HLA-restricted in a later analysis, and the HLA associations seemed to be driven largely by CMV exposure. Around 16 rarely observed V segments, including chromosome 9 orphons, were excluded from the earlier analysis of 550 to 700 of the donors because counts were too low. The presence/absence analyses assumed that sequencing depth was roughly uniform across donors, and that assumption may not be true. Immune exposure information for the cohort was limited to CMV serostatus. The classifier was reported to diagnose cytomegalovirus status with high specificity and sensitivity in both the original cohort and the validation cohort. In an earlier analysis of some 500 of the donors, most TCR beta V segments were observed in productive rearrangements about 90% or about 30% of the time, broadly matching IMGT annotations. While some public TCRs were present in many individuals, most TCR sequences turned up only very rarely across donors. Some IMGT-functional V segments, including TRBV6-2 and TRBV6-3, could not be told apart with the 87-base-pair reads, so those segments were excluded. Linkage disequilibrium might explain the correlated functional status among segregating V segments, but an unknown experimental factor could not be ruled out.

Libraries were prepared through the immunoSEQ multiplex PCR assay. For the multiplex PCR, a mixture combining 60 forward primers for TCR Vbeta segments and 13 reverse primers for TCR Jbeta segments was used. A multiplex PCR assay on genomic DNA amplified the CDR3 region of rearranged TCR beta genes. Amplified TCR beta libraries were sequenced as 87-base-pair reads on the Illumina HiSeq System. The source study handled its data this way. In a later analysis, roughly 80 million unique TCR beta chains were counted across the roughly 610 repertoires, and approximately 11 million of these chains were shared by at least two donors. A nearest-neighbor algorithm error-corrected the raw reads and collapsed the reads into unique sequences, merging closely related sequences to remove PCR and sequencing errors. V, D and J gene segments were assigned by aligning CDR3 sequences to IMGT reference sequences. For a sequence to be retained, a match of at least six nucleotides to both a V gene segment and a J gene segment was required. Rearrangements were called productive when the CDR3 lacked stop codons and stayed in frame with V and J; all others were non-productive. Following IMGT convention, CDR3 was defined as the stretch from the second conserved V-encoded cysteine up to the conserved J-encoded phenylalanine. Sequences without an unambiguous match to a single V gene segment were excluded from the earlier analysis of almost 600 of the donors. An earlier analysis of several hundred of the donors called V segments functional above 56.7% productive rearrangements and segregating when the between-donor standard deviation exceeded 5%. To diagnose cytomegalovirus status from the catalog of TCR beta chain sequences, a statistical classification framework was built. In a later analysis, V and J genes were assigned by comparing TCR nucleotide sequences against IMGT/GENE-DB human TR gene sequences. Using the TCRdist pipeline, a later analysis assigned CDR3 sequences along with most-parsimonious VDJ recombination scenarios. In a later analysis, each TCR beta chain was defined by its CDR3 amino acid sequence together with its V-gene family, and reads lacking a unique V-gene family were excluded. In a later analysis, 500 to 650 highly shared, low-generation-probability nucleotide sequences were removed to address suspected cross-contamination and a sequencing artifact. In a later analysis, a clonal expansion index for each public chain was calculated from normalized within-repertoire ranks of inferred template counts. Generation probabilities in a later analysis came from a VDJ recombination model fitted to out-of-frame rearrangements, and those results were checked against IGoR. Hypergeometric tests were used in a later analysis to score TCR-TCR, TCR-HLA and TCR-CMV co-occurrence, with a repertoire-size bias correction applied to the TCR pairs. False discovery rates were estimated in a later analysis by permuting HLA or CMV assignments 20 times. In a later analysis, co-occurring TCRs were grouped with DBSCAN, and TCRdist sequence similarity was added when clustering was performed within HLA-allele-positive subsets. For co-occurrence clustering, repertoires with fewer than 30,000 or more than 120,000 public chains were excluded, along with roughly 5 repertoires with anomalous nucleotide sharing. TCRdb carries this immuneACCESS record with in-frame sequences only. Its versions omit some clonotypes, under half of them owing to an unresolved V gene in the studies checked, with the rest unexplained. V and J calls and clone size are given by that table; D and trimming were obtained from the DNA. Per the sample table, the count is 120,000 to 150,000 clones. The ten largest clones add up to 2% to 2.5% of the sample.

In total, 500 to 700 healthy bone marrow donors made up the cohort. At the time of sampling, all cohort members were nominally healthy, though unrecorded immune exposures were likely present. The donor tested CMV seronegative and was one of the 352 seronegative cohort members. Each donor provided a peripheral blood sample, and peripheral blood mononuclear cells were used for TCR beta sequencing. The Qiagen DNeasy Blood Extraction Kit was used to extract genomic DNA from the blood cell samples. CDR1 and CDR2 were assigned from the germline V gene as SNHLY and FYNNEI. The CDR3 contains 18 residues, cysteine and phenylalanine counted. Here the CDR3 DNA is all that survives: 54 bases in frame from base 1. The V end gives up 0 bases and the J end 0 bases, leaving 7 bases in the junction not matched to a gene.

The sequence was obtained from a woman younger than 30 in good health and CMV-seronegative. Sequencing was done on a sample of PBMCs. The receptor chain draws on TRBV2 and TRBJ1-5, and 8 junctional nucleotides match TRBD1. The CDR3 corresponds to CASSEAGQVKDSNQPQHF. At the DNA level, the sequence is TGTGCCAGCAGTGAAGCGGGACAGGTAAAGGATAGCAATCAGCCCCAGCATTTT.